The 30 T cell receptor beta chains in this list originate from one sample, sequenced in a study of shared clonotypes between healthy human individuals. Sequenced by immunoSEQ multiplex PCR; TCRdb stores in-frame clones only, minus some. The sample consists of about 1.5 million clones, 95% to 99% of them appearing once. Sample: naive CD4+ T cells sorted from blood. Subset: CD45RA+ positively selected. The receptors were sampled from a man younger than 45 in good health.

The gene calls are TRBV27 and TRBJ2-7; D gene unclear. Germline-derived CDR1 and CDR2 are MNHEY and SMNVEV (reference sequence). Trimming shortened V by 2 bases and J by 0 bases, and 8 bases separated the two germline ends. CDR3 length: 14 residues. The CDR3 sequence is CASSLDGYSYEQYF. The CDR3 nucleotides are TGTGCCAGCAGTTTAGACGGATACTCCTACGAGCAGTACTTC.

The chain couples TRBV19 to TRBJ2-1, with TRBD2 matching over 7 bases. V lost 5 bases to trimming and J lost 10 bases; unmatched junction nucleotides: 8. The CDR3 consists of 13 residues. The germline gives CDR1 LNHDA, CDR2 SQIVND (reference sequence). The CDR3 protein is CASSPEAGREQFF. The CDR3 bases are TGTGCCAGTAGTCCTGAAGCGGGGCGCGAGCAGTTCTTC. Full variable domain (rest looked up from reference TRBV19 and TRBJ2-1): DGGITQSPKYLFRKEGQNVTLSCEQNLNHDAMYWYRQDPGQGLRLIYYSQIVNDFQKGDIAEGYSVSREKKESFPLTVTSAQKNPTAFYLCASSPEAGREQFFGPGTRLTVL.

V gene TRBV18 combines with J gene TRBJ1-2; no definite D call. This CDR3 has 15 residues. Germline-derived CDR1 and CDR2 are KGHSH and LQKENI. The germline V and J ends were trimmed by 3 bases and 5 bases, with 16 bases remaining between them. CDR3 residues: CASSPYVRNAYGYTF. The CDR3 DNA reads TGTGCCAGCTCACCTTACGTCAGGAACGCATATGGCTACACCTTC.

The chain is built from TRBV7-2 and TRBJ2-1; 13 nucleotides line up with TRBD2. Germline CDR1 SGHTA, CDR2 FQGNSA. The CDR3 totals 16 residues. The V gene end was trimmed by 2 bases and the J gene end by 9 bases; junction bases not matched to a gene: 7. As DNA, the CDR3 is TGTGCCAGCAGCTTACAACTAGCGGGAGGGCCTCGTGAGCAGTTCTTC. Translated: CASSLQLAGGPREQFF. The full variable domain, its missing parts supplied by reference TRBV7-2 and TRBJ2-1, is GAGVSQSPSNKVTEKGKDVELRCDPISGHTALYWYRQSLGQGLEFLIYFQGNSAPDKSGLPSDRFSAERTGGSVSTLTIQRTQQEDSAVYLCASSLQLAGGPREQFFGPGTRLTVL.

The chain is built from TRBV4-3 and TRBJ2-1; TRBD1 might be the D (6 bases). Between the trimmed V and J ends, which lost 3 bases and 8 bases, there was a span of 11 bases. CDR1 and CDR2 (germline): LGHNA, YSLEER. The CDR3 is 13 residues long. This CDR3 is CASSHQEGDEQFF. For the CDR3, the DNA is TGCGCCAGCAGCCACCAAGAGGGGGATGAGCAGTTCTTC.

The chain couples TRBV18 to TRBJ1-1; D is perhaps TRBD1 (5 bases). CDR1 is KGHSH and CDR2 is LQKENI in the germline V gene. This CDR3 comprises 17 residues. V lost 3 bases and J lost 7, with 24 bases in between. DNA for the CDR3: TGTGCCAGCTCACCGGGGGGAGGACACGGGGTTGTTATTGAAGCTTTCTTT. It codes for CASSPGGGHGVVIEAFF.

The chain couples TRBV4-2 to TRBJ2-1; 9 bases agree with TRBD1. Germline trimming cut 1 base from V and 6 bases from J; bases unmatched to any gene: 7. The germline CDR1 and CDR2 sequences are LGHNA and YNFKEQ. The CDR3 covers 16 residues. CDR3 region: CASSQVGQGFSNEQFF. CDR3 nucleotides: TGTGCCAGCAGCCAAGTAGGACAGGGGTTTTCCAATGAGCAGTTCTTC.

V usage is TRBV9 and J usage is TRBJ2-5, with 16 positions matching TRBD2. CDR1 and CDR2 (germline): SGDLS, YYNGEE. CDR3 size: 17 residues. V lost 4 bases and J lost 0; bases outside the gene matches: 3. CDR3 coding DNA: TGTGCCAGCAGCCCGGGACTAGCGGGAGGGAACCAAGAGACCCAGTACTTC. Translated: CASSPGLAGGNQETQYF.

The chain uses TRBV6-1 and TRBJ1-3, with 7 bases fitting TRBD1. Germline trimming cut 4 bases from V and 3 bases from J; bases unmatched to any gene: 6. Germline CDR1 reads MNHNS; CDR2 reads SASEGT. CDR3 size: 15 residues. CDR3 DNA: TGTGCCAGCAGTGCCGACAGGGTGGTTGGAAACACCATATATTTT. It codes for CASSADRVVGNTIYF.

This clone has a single count. V and J are TRBV11-2 and TRBJ2-2; 9 nucleotides agree with TRBD1. CDR1 and CDR2 from the germline V gene are SGHAT and FQNNGV. J gave up 4 bases and V 8 bases, and 11 bases lay outside the gene matches. CDR3 size: 16 residues. CDR3 nucleotides: TGTGCCAGCGGCTCAGAGCGGGACAGGGTCACCGGGGAGCTGTTTTTT. This gives the protein CASGSERDRVTGELFF.

The sample holds one count of this clone. V gene TRBV11-2 combines with J gene TRBJ1-2; D gene uncertain. The germline V and J ends were trimmed by 3 bases and 3 bases, with 5 bases remaining between them. CDR1 SGHAT and CDR2 FQNNGV come from the germline V gene. CDR3 length equals 12 residues. The DNA of the CDR3 is TGTGCCAGCAGCTTCACAGACTATGGCTACACCTTC. Translating it yields CASSFTDYGYTF.

This clone has only one observation. The chain has TRBV30 and TRBJ1-5; no clear D. Trimming stripped 6 bases from V and 1 base from J, with 13 bases between. Germline V gene sequence: CDR1 GTSNPN, CDR2 SVGIG (reference sequence). The CDR3 has 14 amino acids. This chain's CDR3 is CACSDGLSNQPQHF. CDR3 DNA: TGTGCCTGCTCCGATGGATTAAGCAATCAGCCCCAGCATTTT.

This clone appeared once. The genes are TRBV5-1 and TRBJ2-3; TRBD2 matches 8 bases. V shed 0 bases and J 6 bases; nucleotides not matched to a gene: 6. CDR3 length: 15 residues. Germline CDR1 reads SGHRS; CDR2 reads YFSETQ. CDR3 loop: CASSLGLASGDTQYF. CDR3 coding DNA: TGCGCCAGCAGCTTGGGACTAGCGAGTGGCGATACGCAGTATTTT.

Points on this clone: Other DNA sequences in this sample translate to the same CDR3. The chain has TRBV5-1 and TRBJ2-3; unclear D gene. Trimming shortened V by 0 bases and J by 0 bases, and 8 bases separated the two germline ends. The CDR3 contains 15 residues. The V gene's germline CDR1 is SGHRS and CDR2 YFSETQ. The CDR3 region is CASSLGAGSTDTQYF. As DNA, the CDR3 is TGCGCCAGCAGCTTGGGTGCAGGAAGCACAGATACGCAGTATTTT.

The chain employs TRBV15 and TRBJ1-2; D unclear. Per the germline V gene, CDR1 is LNHNV and CDR2 is YYDKDF (reference sequence). Trimming left V 7 bases short and J 2 bases short, with 11 bases between. There are 13 residues in the CDR3. For the CDR3, the DNA is TGTGCCACCACTTCCCGGCTCAACTATGGCTACACCTTC. Translating gives CATTSRLNYGYTF.

This chain links TRBV10-3 with TRBJ2-3; D is unresolved. V was clipped by 0 bases and J by 8 bases, with 6 bases between them. This CDR3 spans 12 amino acids. CDR1 and CDR2 from the germline V gene are ENHRY and SYGVKD. The CDR3 loop reads CAISESQATQYF. CDR3 DNA: TGTGCCATCAGTGAGTCACAAGCTACGCAGTATTTT.

The chain couples TRBV7-8 to TRBJ1-4, with TRBD1 matching 8 bases. The germline gives CDR1 SGHVS, CDR2 FQNEAQ. V lost 5 bases to trimming and J lost 10 bases; unmatched junction nucleotides: 9. This CDR3 contains 14 residues. CDR3 coding DNA: TGTGCCAGCAGCGACCGGGACAGGAGGGGAAAACTGTTTTTT. Protein sequence: CASSDRDRRGKLFF.

This clone was recorded only once. The V call is TRBV6-4, the J call TRBJ2-3, with 8 bases identical to TRBD1. J was trimmed by 8 bases and V by 4 bases; bases with no gene match: 8. The CDR3 is 14 amino acids. Germline V CDR1 and CDR2: MRHNA, SNTAGT. CDR3 protein: CASSANRGSFTQYF. Written as DNA, the CDR3 is TGTGCCAGCAGTGCGAACAGGGGGAGTTTTACGCAGTATTTT.

The rearrangement links TRBV10-3 to TRBJ2-2; the match to TRBD1 covers 9 bases. The V gene end was trimmed by 8 bases and the J gene end by 1 base; junction bases not matched to a gene: 5. The CDR3 is 15 amino acids. CDR1 is ENHRY, CDR2 SYGVKD, per germline. The CDR3 is CAIRPGQGNTGELFF. The DNA of the CDR3 is TGTGCCATCCGACCGGGACAGGGGAACACCGGGGAGCTGTTTTTT.

In regard to this clone: The DNA is left out, because the CDR3 cannot be placed on it with certainty; the CDR3 is given as TCRdb lists it. This chain links TRBV7-9 with TRBJ2-2. The CDR3 is 15 amino acids long, termini counted. Germline V gene data show CDR1 as SEHNR and CDR2 as FQNEAQ (reference sequence). CDR3 sequence: CASSLLVGPGGELFF.

On this clone: Different DNA sequences within this sample yield the same CDR3. V is TRBV28 and J is TRBJ1-5; no firm D call. The length of the CDR3 is 12 residues. Germline V gene sequence: CDR1 MDHEN, CDR2 SYDVKM. Trimming took off 5 bases at V and 4 bases at J, with 6 bases between the two ends. The DNA of the CDR3 is TGTGCCAGCAGTCTCCCGAATCAGCCCCAGCATTTT. This codes for CASSLPNQPQHF.

The chain uses TRBV7-2 and TRBJ2-5, with 11 positions matching TRBD1. The J segment lost 4 bases and the V segment lost 8 bases, leaving 12 bases of the junction unmatched. Germline CDR1 SGHTA, CDR2 FQGNSA. This CDR3 comprises 16 residues. The CDR3 nucleotides read TGTGCCAGCGGCCGAAGGACAGGGGGCGGAGGAGAGACCCAGTACTTC. It encodes CASGRRTGGGGETQYF.

This clone was seen once. The chain links TRBV9 to TRBJ2-2; D is perhaps TRBD1 (6 bases). Germline CDR1 is SGDLS and CDR2 is YYNGEE. The CDR3 length is 14 residues. V was trimmed by 4 bases and J by 7 bases, leaving 14 bases between them. The CDR3 region is CASSTAQGNGELFF. As DNA, the CDR3 is TGTGCCAGCAGCACAGCACAGGGAAACGGGGAGCTGTTTTTT.

Only one count was recorded for this clone. The chain links TRBV7-9 to TRBJ2-7; a possible D gene is TRBD2 (6 bases). CDR1 is SEHNR, CDR2 FQNEAQ, per germline (reference sequence). This CDR3 is built from 15 residues. V was trimmed by 7 bases and J by 5 bases, leaving 21 bases between them. CDR3 residues: CASTRPGGTWDEQYF. CDR3 in DNA: TGTGCCAGCACCCGGCCCGGGGGTACCTGGGACGAGCAGTACTTC.

V is TRBV5-1 and J is TRBJ1-4; 10 positions match TRBD1. The CDR3 loop spans 14 amino acids. The germline gives CDR1 SGHRS, CDR2 YFSETQ. Trimming at V came to 4 bases and at J to 5 bases, leaving 2 bases not matched to a gene. CDR3 DNA: TGCGCCAGCAGCCAGGGACAGGGGAATGAAAAACTGTTTTTT. Translating gives CASSQGQGNEKLFF.

The chain combines TRBV4-1 with TRBJ2-1; D remains unclear. Trimming pared 0 bases from V and 13 bases from J, leaving 16 bases between. CDR1 is MGHRA and CDR2 is YSYEKL in the germline V gene. The length of the CDR3 is 14 residues. For the CDR3, the DNA is TGCGCCAGCAGCCAAGATCCGGCTAACCGGAAACAGTTCTTC. It translates to CASSQDPANRKQFF.

The V and J genes are TRBV5-3 and TRBJ1-4; TRBD1 is a possible D gene (6 bases). TRBV5-3 is reported as an ORF; its role is uncertain. The CDR3 is made up of 14 amino acids. V was clipped by 4 bases and J by 6 bases, with 13 bases between them. In nucleotides, the CDR3 is TGTGCCAGAAGCCTCGACAGGTTTGATGAAAAACTGTTTTTT. Translation gives CARSLDRFDEKLFF.

This chain uses TRBV27 with TRBJ2-6; 8 bases fit TRBD1. This CDR3 spans 16 amino acids. Germline V gives CDR1 MNHEY, CDR2 SMNVEV (reference sequence). V was pared by 5 bases and J by 4 bases, with 7 bases of the junction left unmatched. This CDR3 reads CASSRFQGAGANVLTF. The CDR3 nucleotides read TGTGCCAGCAGTCGCTTTCAGGGGGCCGGGGCCAACGTCCTGACTTTC.

The V gene is TRBV19, the J gene TRBJ2-5; 9 bases agree with TRBD2. V lost 6 bases to trimming and J lost 4 bases; unmatched junction nucleotides: 9. CDR3 length: 15 residues. In germline, CDR1 is LNHDA, CDR2 SQIVND (reference sequence). CDR3 residues: CASSTSGPSRETQYF. The CDR3 DNA sequence: TGTGCCAGTAGCACTAGCGGGCCGTCAAGAGAGACCCAGTACTTC.

V gene TRBV18 combines with J gene TRBJ1-3; TRBD1 agrees at 8 bases. Germline V gene lookup returns CDR1 KGHSH and CDR2 LQKENI. The CDR3 sequence is 16 residues long. J gave up 4 bases and V 3 bases, and 8 bases lay outside the gene matches. This chain's CDR3 is CASSPGQAAAGNTIYF. The CDR3, as DNA: TGTGCCAGCTCACCGGGACAGGCGGCCGCCGGAAACACCATATATTTT.